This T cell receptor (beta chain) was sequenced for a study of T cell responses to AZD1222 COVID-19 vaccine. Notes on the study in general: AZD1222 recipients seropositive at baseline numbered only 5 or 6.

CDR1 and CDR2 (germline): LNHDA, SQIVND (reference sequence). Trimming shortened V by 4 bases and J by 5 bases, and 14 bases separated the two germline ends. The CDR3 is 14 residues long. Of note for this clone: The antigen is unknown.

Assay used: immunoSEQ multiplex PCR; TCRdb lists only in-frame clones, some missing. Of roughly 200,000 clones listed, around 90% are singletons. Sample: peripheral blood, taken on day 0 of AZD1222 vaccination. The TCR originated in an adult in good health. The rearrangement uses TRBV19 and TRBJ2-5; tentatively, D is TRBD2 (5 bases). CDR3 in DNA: TGTGCCAGTAGTAACACCGGGGTGGGTGAGACCCAGTACTTC. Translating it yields CASSNTGVGETQYF. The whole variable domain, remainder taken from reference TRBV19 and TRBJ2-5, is DGGITQSPKYLFRKEGQNVTLSCEQNLNHDAMYWYRQDPGQGLRLIYYSQIVNDFQKGDIAEGYSVSREKKESFPLTVTSAQKNPTAFYLCASSNTGVGETQYFGPGTRLLVL.